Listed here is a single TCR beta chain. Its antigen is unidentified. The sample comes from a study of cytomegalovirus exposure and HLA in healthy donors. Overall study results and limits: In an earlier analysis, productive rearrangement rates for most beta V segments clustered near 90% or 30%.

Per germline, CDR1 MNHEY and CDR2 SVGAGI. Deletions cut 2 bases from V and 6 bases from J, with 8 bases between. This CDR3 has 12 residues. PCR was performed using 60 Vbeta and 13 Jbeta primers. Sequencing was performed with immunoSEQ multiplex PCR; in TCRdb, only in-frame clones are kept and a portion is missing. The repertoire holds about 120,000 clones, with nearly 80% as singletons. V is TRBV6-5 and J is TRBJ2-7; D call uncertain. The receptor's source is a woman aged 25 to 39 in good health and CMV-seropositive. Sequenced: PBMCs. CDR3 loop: CASSYGASEQYF. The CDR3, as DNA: TGTGCCAGCAGTTACGGAGCCTCCGAGCAGTACTTC.